The sequence of this T cell receptor beta chain was determined in a study of early T cells in non-severe SARS-CoV-2 infection. TCRdb reprocessed the 5' RACE reads via MiXCR and lists one record per CDR3 protein. The sample carries approximately 90,000 distinct CDR3 sequences, approximately 12% recorded once. The source material was whole blood, sampled at baseline. The clonotype comes from an adult who was a healthcare worker with PCR-confirmed SARS-CoV-2 infection or an uninfected control (not recorded which).

In nucleotides, the CDR3 is TGTGCCAGCAGCTTAGCGTGGCGGGGGAATTCACCCCTCCACTTT. The encoded protein is CASSLAWRGNSPLHF. The gene calls are TRBV7-6 and TRBJ1-6, with D maybe TRBD1 (5 bases). The CDR3 loop spans 15 amino acids. Trimming removed 0 bases at V and 7 bases at J, with 10 bases between. CDR1 SGHVS and CDR2 FNYEAQ come from the germline V gene. The complete variable domain, with remaining parts taken from reference TRBV7-6 and TRBJ1-6, reads GAGVSQSPRYKVTKRGQDVALRCDPISGHVSLYWYRQALGQGPEFLTYFNYEAQQDKSGLPNDRFSAERPEGSISTLTIQRTEQRDSAMYRCASSLAWRGNSPLHFGNGTRLTVT.